These 23 T cell receptor beta chains share one sample of origin, sequenced in a study of blood T cell repertoires in COVID-19 (dated by TCRdb to about 2020). The library was prepared using the immunoSEQ multiplex PCR assay. TCRdb holds this immuneACCESS table with in-frame rearrangements only. Some clones are missing; in checked studies, unresolved V genes explain under half, and the rest has no known cause. Present in this sample are approximately 200,000 clones, 80% to 90% of which were seen just once. The ten largest clones add up to 1.5% of the sample. Sequenced material: peripheral blood. These receptors all come from a man aged 18 to 30 with active or convalescent COVID-19.

The J gene is TRBJ2-3, the V gene TRBV29-1; 9 bases align to TRBD2. After removal of 5 bases from V and 6 bases from J, the junction contained 9 bases not matched to a gene. The CDR3 loop spans 14 amino acids. Germline V gives CDR1 SQVTM, CDR2 ANQGSEA. Written as DNA, the CDR3 is TGCAGCGTTTCTACTAGCGGGCCCCCCGATACGCAGTATTTT. Residues: CSVSTSGPPDTQYF.

The chain is built from TRBV6-1 and TRBJ2-1; D uncertain. The CDR3 extends over 17 amino acids. CDR1 is MNHNS and CDR2 is SASEGT in the germline V gene. V shed 0 bases and J shed 0 bases, with 12 bases lying between them. The CDR3 DNA follows: TGTGCCAGCAGTGAAGCGCTCGCCTATAGCTCCTACAATGAGCAGTTCTTC. Its translation is CASSEALAYSSYNEQFF.

The rearrangement joins TRBV5-1 to TRBJ2-3; 7 bases agree with TRBD1. The CDR3 has 15 residues. With V trimmed by 4 bases and J by 4 bases, 9 bases remained unmatched. CDR1 and CDR2 (germline): SGHRS, YFSETQ. CDR3 in amino acids: CASSRDSNRADTQYF. The DNA for the CDR3 is TGCGCCAGCAGCCGGGACAGCAACCGCGCAGATACGCAGTATTTT.

J is TRBJ2-7 and V is TRBV5-1, with 8 nucleotides matching TRBD1. J was trimmed by 0 bases and V by 2 bases; bases with no gene match: 16. Per germline, CDR1 SGHRS and CDR2 YFSETQ. CDR3 length: 19 amino acids. The CDR3, as DNA: TGCGCCAGCAGCTTTCCCAGGACAGGGTATTCCTCCAGCTCCTACGAGCAGTACTTC. It specifies CASSFPRTGYSSSSYEQYF.

The chain links TRBV27 to TRBJ1-2; TRBD1 matches 9 bases. CDR1 is MNHEY and CDR2 is SMNVEV in the germline V gene (reference sequence). The CDR3 runs 15 residues. Unmatched junction bases numbered 8, after V lost 4 bases and J lost 5 bases. CDR3 coding DNA: TGTGCCAGCAGTTCAACAGGGGGCCGGGCATATGGCTACACCTTC. It translates to CASSSTGGRAYGYTF.

This clone was seen only a few times. This sequence joins TRBV19 and TRBJ2-7, with a weak D call TRBD2 (6 bases). Trimming took 3 bases from V and 0 from J, leaving 15 bases between them. Germline loops: CDR1 LNHDA, CDR2 SQIVND (reference sequence). The CDR3 spans 16 residues. In DNA, the CDR3 is TGTGCCAGTAGTATCTCGAGTGGAGGGGACTCCTACGAGCAGTACTTC. Protein: CASSISSGGDSYEQYF.

This sequence joins TRBV30 and TRBJ1-3, with unresolved D. This CDR3 has 13 residues. Per the germline V gene, CDR1 is GTSNPN and CDR2 is SVGIG (reference sequence). Trimming stripped 1 base from V and 7 bases from J, with 11 bases between. The CDR3: CAWSAGSGNTIYF. CDR3 DNA: TGTGCCTGGAGTGCCGGGTCGGGGAACACCATATATTTT.

The chain has TRBV4-2 and TRBJ2-7; 12 bases match TRBD1. The CDR3 spans 19 residues. The V segment lost 3 bases and the J segment 5 bases; nucleotides outside the gene matches: 17. Germline values: CDR1 LGHNA, CDR2 YNFKEQ. CDR3 sequence (DNA): TGTGCCAGCAGCCACTACCCAGGGACAGGGGGCGCGGGAACCGACGAGCAGTACTTC. Translation: CASSHYPGTGGAGTDEQYF.

This clone was found once. The chain combines TRBV11-2 with TRBJ2-7, with a tentative D call TRBD1 (6 bases). Per germline, CDR1 SGHAT and CDR2 FQNNGV. This CDR3 region has 15 residues. The V end lost 4 bases, the J end lost 2 bases, and 15 bases lay between the germline ends. DNA for the CDR3: TGTGCCAGCAGCTCGCTCCGGGACAAGACCTACGAGCAGTACTTC. Translated, it gives CASSSLRDKTYEQYF.

The CDR3 is CASSPRSAGDSYGYTF. The CDR3 DNA follows: TGTGCCAGCAGTCCCAGGAGTGCGGGAGACAGCTATGGCTACACCTTC. The J gene is TRBJ1-2, the V gene TRBV28; D perhaps matches TRBD1 (5 bases). Germline CDR1 MDHEN, CDR2 SYDVKM. This CDR3 is built from 16 residues. V was shortened by 5 bases and J by 4 bases, with 20 bases between the two germline ends.

This chain uses TRBV20-1 with TRBJ1-1; D ambiguous. Germline CDR1 reads DFQATT; CDR2 reads SNEGSKA (reference sequence). This CDR3 has 10 amino acids. V was trimmed by 6 bases and J by 11 bases, leaving 13 bases between them. The CDR3 DNA is TGCAGTGCCCGGGAGGAAGGGGCTTTCTTT. Encoded protein: CSAREEGAFF.

V and J are TRBV18 and TRBJ1-6; 7 bases fit TRBD1. The germline CDR1 and CDR2 sequences are KGHSH and LQKENI. The CDR3 has 15 amino acids. The ends lost 4 bases at V and 10 bases at J; junction bases unmatched: 10. The CDR3 nucleotides are TGTGCCAGCTCACTGAATTCAGGGGGAAACTCACCCCTCCACTTT. This gives the protein CASSLNSGGNSPLHF. The full variable domain, with the rest looked up from reference TRBV18 and TRBJ1-6, is NAGVMQNPRHLVRRRGQEARLRCSPMKGHSHVYWYRQLPEEGLKFMVYLQKENIIDESGMPKERFSAEFPKEGPSILRIQQVVRGDSAAYFCASSLNSGGNSPLHFGNGTRLTVT.

The rearrangement joins TRBV18 to TRBJ2-1, with a possible D match to TRBD2 (6 bases). Germline V gene lookup returns CDR1 KGHSH and CDR2 LQKENI. V shed 3 bases and J shed 0 bases, with 9 bases lying between them. This CDR3 spans 15 amino acids. The CDR3 DNA follows: TGTGCCAGCTCACCGGACTACAGCTCCTACAATGAGCAGTTCTTC. It encodes CASSPDYSSYNEQFF.

V gene TRBV19 combines with J gene TRBJ1-5, with TRBD1 matching 10 bases. The germline gives CDR1 LNHDA, CDR2 SQIVND (reference sequence). CDR3 length equals 17 residues. The ends lost 5 bases at V and 3 bases at J; junction bases unmatched: 10. CDR3 bases: TGTGCCAGTAGTTCCTCCGGGACAGGGGCCGTCAATCAGCCCCAGCATTTT. Encoded protein: CASSSSGTGAVNQPQHF.

This chain connects TRBV10-2 to TRBJ2-2; 10 bases match TRBD2. The CDR3 loop spans 17 amino acids. Germline V gene data show CDR1 as WSHSY and CDR2 as SAAADI. The ends lost 5 bases at V and 0 bases at J; junction bases unmatched: 6. DNA of the CDR3: TGCGCCAGCAGTCAACTAGCGGGATACTCGAACACCGGGGAGCTGTTTTTT. As protein: CASSQLAGYSNTGELFF.

This clone appeared once. The CDR3 DNA sequence: TGTGCCAGCTCACCGAGAGGGCGGGTGGCATCCTACGAGCAGTACTTC. Translating gives CASSPRGRVASYEQYF. The rearrangement links TRBV18 to TRBJ2-7; a weak D match, TRBD2 (5 bases). Germline V CDR1 and CDR2: KGHSH, LQKENI. V was clipped by 3 bases and J by 1 base, with 16 bases between them. The CDR3 is 16 residues long.

The chain combines TRBV21-1 with TRBJ2-5; the listed D gene, TRBD2, was not tested against the DNA. TRBV21-1 is flagged as a pseudogene. The CDR3 spans 17 residues. The CDR3 nucleotides read TGTGCCAGCAGCACAACTAGCGGGATAAGGTACCAAGAGACCCAGTACTTC. Its protein is CASSTTSGIRYQETQYF.

V gene TRBV3-1 (or the pseudogene TRBV3-2) combines with J gene TRBJ1-1, with D perhaps matching TRBD1 (6 bases). Germline CDR1 LGHDT, CDR2 YNNKEL (reference sequence). The CDR3 sequence is 14 residues long. The ends were cut back, 3 bases at V and 4 bases at J, with 12 bases in the middle. The CDR3 region has the DNA TGTGCCAGCAGCCAGCCGGGAGGGGGCACTGAAGCTTTCTTT. It yields the protein CASSQPGGGTEAFF.

The chain couples TRBV16 to TRBJ2-1, with 8 bases aligning to TRBD1. Per germline, CDR1 KGHSY and CDR2 FQNENV. The CDR3 consists of 16 residues. The V segment lost 1 base and the J segment 7 bases; nucleotides outside the gene matches: 9. The CDR3 nucleotides read TGTGCCAGCAGCCAATTACAACAGGGGGTCTTGAATGAGCAGTTCTTC. Amino acid sequence: CASSQLQQGVLNEQFF.

V is TRBV2 and J is TRBJ2-2; D possibly corresponds to TRBD1 (6 bases). CDR1 and CDR2 (germline): SNHLY, FYNNEI. The CDR3 runs 15 residues. The ends were cut back, 7 bases at V and 5 bases at J, with 17 bases in the middle. In nucleotides, the CDR3 is TGTGCCAGCAAGGACAGTTTTTTGGCAACCGGGGAGCTGTTTTTT. The encoded protein is CASKDSFLATGELFF.

V gene TRBV28 combines with J gene TRBJ2-7; D is perhaps TRBD1 (6 bases). Germline assignment: CDR1 MDHEN and CDR2 SYDVKM. There are 16 residues in the CDR3. Trimming cost V 6 bases and J 2 bases, with 20 bases left between them. CDR3 sequence (DNA): TGTGCCAGCAGACCTCCCGGGACACTCTTCCCCTACGAGCAGTACTTC. Protein product: CASRPPGTLFPYEQYF.

This clone has just a few counts. The chain carries TRBV19 and TRBJ1-2; D might be TRBD1 (5 bases). CDR1 is LNHDA, CDR2 SQIVND, per germline (reference sequence). The ends were cut back, 2 bases at V and 6 bases at J, with 10 bases in the middle. This CDR3 has 13 amino acids. The CDR3 region is CASSIYGADGYTF. The CDR3 DNA is TGTGCCAGTAGTATATATGGGGCTGATGGCTACACCTTC.

This clone was seen once. V gene TRBV19 combines with J gene TRBJ2-6; 8 nucleotides match TRBD1. The CDR3 runs to 15 residues. J lost 7 bases, V lost 6 bases, and 8 bases had no gene match. Per the germline V gene, CDR1 is LNHDA and CDR2 is SQIVND (reference sequence). CDR3 sequence (DNA): TGTGCCAGTAGCACCGGACAGGGCCAAGCCAACGTCCTGACTTTC. It specifies CASSTGQGQANVLTF. Full variable domain (missing parts from reference TRBV19 and TRBJ2-6): DGGITQSPKYLFRKEGQNVTLSCEQNLNHDAMYWYRQDPGQGLRLIYYSQIVNDFQKGDIAEGYSVSREKKESFPLTVTSAQKNPTAFYLCASSTGQGQANVLTFGAGSRLTVL.